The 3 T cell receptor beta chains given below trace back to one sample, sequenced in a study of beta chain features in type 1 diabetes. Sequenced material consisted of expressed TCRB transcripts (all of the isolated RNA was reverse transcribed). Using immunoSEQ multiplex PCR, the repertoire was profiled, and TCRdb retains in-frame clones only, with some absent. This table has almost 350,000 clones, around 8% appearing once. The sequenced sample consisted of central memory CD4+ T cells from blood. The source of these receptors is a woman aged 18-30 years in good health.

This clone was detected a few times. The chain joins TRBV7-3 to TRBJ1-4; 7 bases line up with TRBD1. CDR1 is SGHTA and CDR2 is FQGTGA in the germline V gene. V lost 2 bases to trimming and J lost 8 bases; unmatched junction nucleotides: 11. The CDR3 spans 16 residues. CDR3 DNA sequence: TGTGCCAGCAGCTTAGTAGGGGGCAAAATACGGGAAAAACTGTTTTTT. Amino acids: CASSLVGGKIREKLFF. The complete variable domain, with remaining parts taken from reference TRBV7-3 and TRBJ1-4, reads GAGVSQTPSNKVTEKGKYVELRCDPISGHTALYWYRQSLGQGPEFLIYFQGTGAADDSGLPNDRFFAVRPEGSVSTLKIQRTERGDSAVYLCASSLVGGKIREKLFFGSGTQLSVL.

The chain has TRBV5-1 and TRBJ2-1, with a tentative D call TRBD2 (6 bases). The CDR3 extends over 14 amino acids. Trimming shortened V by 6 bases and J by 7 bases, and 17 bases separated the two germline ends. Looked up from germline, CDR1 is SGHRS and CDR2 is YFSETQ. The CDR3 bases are TGCGCCAGCACCCTGGGGGGTGCCCCGAATGAGCAGTTCTTC. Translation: CASTLGGAPNEQFF.

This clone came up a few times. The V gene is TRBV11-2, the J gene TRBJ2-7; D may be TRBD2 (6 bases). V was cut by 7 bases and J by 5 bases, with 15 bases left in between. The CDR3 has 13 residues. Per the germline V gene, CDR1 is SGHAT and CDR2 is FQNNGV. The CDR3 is CASKSGGVHEQYF. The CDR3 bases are TGTGCCAGCAAGTCCGGGGGAGTCCACGAGCAGTACTTC.